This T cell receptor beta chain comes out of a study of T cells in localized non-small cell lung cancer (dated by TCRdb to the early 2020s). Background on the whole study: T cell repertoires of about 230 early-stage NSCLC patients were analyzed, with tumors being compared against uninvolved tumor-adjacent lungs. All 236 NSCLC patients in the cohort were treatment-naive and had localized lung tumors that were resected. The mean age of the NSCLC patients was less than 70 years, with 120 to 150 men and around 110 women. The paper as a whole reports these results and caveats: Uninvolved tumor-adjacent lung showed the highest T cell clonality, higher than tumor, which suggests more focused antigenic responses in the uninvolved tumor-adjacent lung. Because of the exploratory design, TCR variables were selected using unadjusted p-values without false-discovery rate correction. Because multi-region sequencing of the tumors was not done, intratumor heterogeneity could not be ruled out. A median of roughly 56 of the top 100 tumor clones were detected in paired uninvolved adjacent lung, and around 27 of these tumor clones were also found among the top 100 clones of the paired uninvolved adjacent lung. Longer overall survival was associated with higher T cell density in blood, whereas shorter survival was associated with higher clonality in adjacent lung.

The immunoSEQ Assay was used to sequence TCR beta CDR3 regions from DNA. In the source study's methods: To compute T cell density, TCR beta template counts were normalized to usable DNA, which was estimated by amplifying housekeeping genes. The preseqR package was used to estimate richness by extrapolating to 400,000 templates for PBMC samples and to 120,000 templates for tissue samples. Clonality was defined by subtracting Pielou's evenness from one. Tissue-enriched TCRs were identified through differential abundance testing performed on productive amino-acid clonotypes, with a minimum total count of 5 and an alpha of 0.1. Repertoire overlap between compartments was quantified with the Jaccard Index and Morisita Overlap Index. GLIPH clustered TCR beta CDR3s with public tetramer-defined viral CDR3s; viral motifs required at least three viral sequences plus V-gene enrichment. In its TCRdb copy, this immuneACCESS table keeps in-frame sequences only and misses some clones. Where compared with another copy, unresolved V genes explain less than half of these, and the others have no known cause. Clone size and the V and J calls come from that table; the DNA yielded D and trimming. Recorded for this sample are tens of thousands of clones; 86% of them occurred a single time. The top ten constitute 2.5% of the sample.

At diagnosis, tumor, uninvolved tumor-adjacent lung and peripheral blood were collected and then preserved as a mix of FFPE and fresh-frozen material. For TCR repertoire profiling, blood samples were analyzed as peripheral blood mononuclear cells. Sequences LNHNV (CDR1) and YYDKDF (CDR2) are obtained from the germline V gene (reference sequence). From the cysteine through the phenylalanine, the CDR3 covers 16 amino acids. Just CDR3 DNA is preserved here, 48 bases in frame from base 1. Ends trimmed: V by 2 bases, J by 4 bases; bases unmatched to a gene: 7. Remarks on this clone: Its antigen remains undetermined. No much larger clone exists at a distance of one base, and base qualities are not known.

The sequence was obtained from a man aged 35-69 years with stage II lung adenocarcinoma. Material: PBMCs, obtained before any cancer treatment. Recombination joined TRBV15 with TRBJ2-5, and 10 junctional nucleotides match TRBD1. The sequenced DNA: TGTGCCACCAGCAGATTTGGACAGGGGGAAGGAGAGACCCAGTACTTC. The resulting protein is CATSRFGQGEGETQYF.